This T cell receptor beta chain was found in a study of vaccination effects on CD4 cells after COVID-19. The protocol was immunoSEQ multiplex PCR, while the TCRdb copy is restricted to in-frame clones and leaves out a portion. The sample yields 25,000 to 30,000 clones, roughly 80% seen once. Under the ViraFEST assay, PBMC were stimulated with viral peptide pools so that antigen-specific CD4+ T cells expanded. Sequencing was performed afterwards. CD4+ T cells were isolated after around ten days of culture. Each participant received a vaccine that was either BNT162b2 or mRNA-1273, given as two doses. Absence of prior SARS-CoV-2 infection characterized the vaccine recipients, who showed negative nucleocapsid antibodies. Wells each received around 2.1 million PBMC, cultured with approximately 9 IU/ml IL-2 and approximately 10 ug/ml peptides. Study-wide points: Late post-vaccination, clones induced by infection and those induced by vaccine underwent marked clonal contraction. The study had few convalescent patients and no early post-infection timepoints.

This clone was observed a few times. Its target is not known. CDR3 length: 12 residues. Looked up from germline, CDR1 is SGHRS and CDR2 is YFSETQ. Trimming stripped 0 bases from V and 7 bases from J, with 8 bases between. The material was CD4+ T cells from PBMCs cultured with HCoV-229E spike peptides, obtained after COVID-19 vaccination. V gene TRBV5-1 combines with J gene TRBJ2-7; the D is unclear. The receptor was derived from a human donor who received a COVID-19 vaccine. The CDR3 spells CASSLADGEQYF. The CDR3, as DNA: TGCGCCAGCAGCTTGGCGGACGGGGAGCAGTACTTC.